This T cell receptor beta chain was profiled in a study of shared clonotypes between healthy human individuals (dated by TCRdb to about 2020). For context, the study as a whole: The cohort comprised a couple of women and a few men aged 18 to 49 years. To estimate repertoire size and how much clonotypes are shared between individuals, the study performed deep sequencing of blood TCR repertoires from about 5 healthy adults. To increase sequencing depth and limit assay-specific biases, different laboratories used diverse techniques to prepare libraries and sequence TCR repertoires. Each donor's leukapheresis produced roughly between roughly 0.9 and 8.9 billion PBMCs. The research as a whole found: Sampling was restricted to blood, and TCR repertoires in tissue are likely to differ from TCR repertoires in blood. Pairwise subsampling indicated that sequencing depth was expected to affect the degree of clonotype sharing among donors. The genetic and exposure-history diversity represented was limited by the small number of donors.

The donors were healthy, HIV-negative adults who had no recently reported acute infections or vaccinations. Every donor was a Caucasian adult living in Nashville, Tennessee, USA. For unsorted samples, approximately 81 million PBMCs were counted, and genomic DNA was extracted using the QIAamp DNA Blood Mini kit. After blood collection by leukapheresis, PBMCs were isolated using Ficoll-Histopaque density gradient centrifugation and then cryopreserved in the vapor phase of liquid nitrogen. CDR1 and CDR2, looked up from the germline V gene, are SGDLS and YYNGEE. Relative to germline, V is 0 bases shorter and J is 4 bases shorter, with 11 bases between their ends. CDR3 length: 15 amino acids, cysteine to phenylalanine. The CDR3 DNA has 45 bases and is translated from base 1. TCR CDR3 regions were amplified from genomic DNA by multiplex PCR using the deep immunoSEQ assay. For each cell subset, the extracted genomic DNA was distributed evenly across all wells of several immunoSEQ 96-well plates, and each plate served as one replicate. For unsorted PBMC, 250 to 300 ng genomic DNA, equal to approximately 30,000 T cell genomes, was loaded into each replicate PCR. Genomic DNA from unsorted PBMC was sequenced over ten immunoSEQ deep assay plates. Purified libraries were measured with a Qubit 3.0 fluorometer, size-checked on a Bioanalyzer 2100, and measured again with the KAPA Library Quantification kit. A separate single-read 150-cycle Illumina NextSeq 550 flow cell was used to sequence each immunoSEQ 96-well plate. On the authors' methods: The immunoSEQ output contained only junctional sequences without quality scores, so filtering could not match that applied to full-length reads. Sequences were annotated with PyIR, a Python wrapper for IgBLAST v1.9, and V/J genes and CDR3 were assigned using IMGT germline references. Reads were filtered out if the reads had weak V/J assignments (E-value above 1e-6), no CDR3, stop codons, out-of-frame junctions, or ambiguous translated residues. V3J clonotypes were defined as sequences sharing the same inferred V gene, J gene, and CDR3 amino acid sequence. The percentage overlap between two repertoires was calculated by dividing the number of shared unique clonotypes by the size of the smaller repertoire. Three approaches were used to assess repertoire richness: RTK rarefaction, the Chao1 estimator, and Recon v2.1 estimates of unobserved clonotypes. Entries here come from immuneACCESS through TCRdb and include only in-frame sequences with V and J called. Some clones fail to appear in such tables; in the studies checked, an unresolved V gene covers under half of the shortfall, and the cause of the remainder is unknown. That table supplies the V and J calls and clone size; D and trimming were determined from the DNA. Here the sample has fewer than 600,000 clones; 75% to 85% occur a single time. The top ten clones comprise about 12% of the sample.

Points on this clone: Its recognized antigen is unknown. No base quality information exists; no much larger clone differs at one position.

What was sequenced was PBMCs. This sequence originates from a woman between 40 and 50 years old in good health. Some clones in this sample may be carry-over from other donors' samples. The chain joins TRBV9 to TRBJ2-1; TRBD2 could be the D gene, as 6 bases match. The CDR3 region: CASSVASSGYNEQFF. The nucleotide sequence is TGTGCCAGCAGCGTAGCTAGTAGCGGTTACAATGAGCAGTTCTTC. Full variable domain (CDR3 extended with the reference TRBV9 and TRBJ2-1 proteins): DSGVTQTPKHLITATGQRVTLRCSPRSGDLSVYWYQQSLDQGLQFLIQYYNGEERAKGNILERFSAQQFPDLHSELNLSSLELGDSALYFCASSVASSGYNEQFFGPGTRLTVL.